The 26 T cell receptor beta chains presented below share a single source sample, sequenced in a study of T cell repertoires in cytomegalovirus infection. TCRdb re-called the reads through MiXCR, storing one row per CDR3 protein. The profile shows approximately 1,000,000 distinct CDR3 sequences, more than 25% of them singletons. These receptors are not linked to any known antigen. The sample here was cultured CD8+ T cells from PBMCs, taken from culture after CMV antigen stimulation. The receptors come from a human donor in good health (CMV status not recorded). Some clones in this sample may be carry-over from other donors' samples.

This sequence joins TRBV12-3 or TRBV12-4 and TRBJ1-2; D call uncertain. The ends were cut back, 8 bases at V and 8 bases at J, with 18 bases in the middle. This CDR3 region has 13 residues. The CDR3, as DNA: TGTGCCAGCGGACCGGGCCATCAAGGGGGCTACACCTTC. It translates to CASGPGHQGGYTF.

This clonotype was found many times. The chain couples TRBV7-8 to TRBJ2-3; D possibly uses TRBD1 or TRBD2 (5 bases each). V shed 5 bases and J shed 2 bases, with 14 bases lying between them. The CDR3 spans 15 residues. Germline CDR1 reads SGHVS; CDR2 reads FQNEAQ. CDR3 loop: CASSPGQSSTDTQYF. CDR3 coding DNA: TGTGCCAGCAGCCCGGGGCAGAGCTCCACAGATACGCAGTATTTT.

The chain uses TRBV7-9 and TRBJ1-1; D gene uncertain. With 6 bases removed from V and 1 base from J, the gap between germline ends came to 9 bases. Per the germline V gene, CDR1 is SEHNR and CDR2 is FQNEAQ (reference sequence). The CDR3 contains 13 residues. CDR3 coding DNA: TGTGCCAGCAGGGAGGGAAAGAACACTGAAGCTTTCTTT. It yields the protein CASREGKNTEAFF.

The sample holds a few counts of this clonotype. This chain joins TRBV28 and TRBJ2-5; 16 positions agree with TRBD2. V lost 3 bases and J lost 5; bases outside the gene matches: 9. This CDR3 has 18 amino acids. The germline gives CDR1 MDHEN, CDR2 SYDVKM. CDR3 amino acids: CASSFFGTSGGALETQYF. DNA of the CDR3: TGTGCCAGCAGTTTCTTCGGGACTAGCGGGGGGGCCCTCGAGACCCAGTACTTC. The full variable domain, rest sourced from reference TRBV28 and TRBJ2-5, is DVKVTQSSRYLVKRTGEKVFLECVQDMDHENMFWYRQDPGLGLRLIYFSYDVKMKEKGDIPEGYSVSREKKERFSLILESASTNQTSMYLCASSFFGTSGGALETQYFGPGTRLLVL.

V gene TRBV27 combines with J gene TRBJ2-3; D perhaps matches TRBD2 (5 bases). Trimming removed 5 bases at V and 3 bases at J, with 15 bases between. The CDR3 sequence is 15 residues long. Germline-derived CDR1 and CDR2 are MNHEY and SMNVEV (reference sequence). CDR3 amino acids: CASSPLRGRTDTQYF. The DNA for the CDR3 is TGTGCCAGCAGTCCGCTTCGGGGTCGGACAGATACGCAGTATTTT.

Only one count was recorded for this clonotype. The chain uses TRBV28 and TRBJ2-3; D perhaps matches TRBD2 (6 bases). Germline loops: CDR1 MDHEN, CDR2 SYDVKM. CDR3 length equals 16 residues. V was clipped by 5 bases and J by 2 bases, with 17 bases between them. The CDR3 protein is CASSPDTGEDTDTQYF. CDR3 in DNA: TGTGCCAGCAGTCCAGATACGGGGGAGGACACAGATACGCAGTATTTT.

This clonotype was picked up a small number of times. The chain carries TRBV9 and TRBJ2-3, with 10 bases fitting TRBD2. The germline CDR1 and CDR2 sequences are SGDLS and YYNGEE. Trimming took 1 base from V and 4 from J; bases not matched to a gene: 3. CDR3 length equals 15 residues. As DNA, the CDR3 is TGTGCCAGCAGCGTATCAAGCGGGGGGGCAGATACGCAGTATTTT. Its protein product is CASSVSSGGADTQYF.

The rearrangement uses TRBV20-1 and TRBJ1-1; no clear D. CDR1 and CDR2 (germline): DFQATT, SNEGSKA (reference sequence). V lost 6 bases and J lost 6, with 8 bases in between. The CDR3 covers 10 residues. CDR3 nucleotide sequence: TGCAGTGCCCCCCACCCTGAAGCTTTCTTT. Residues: CSAPHPEAFF.

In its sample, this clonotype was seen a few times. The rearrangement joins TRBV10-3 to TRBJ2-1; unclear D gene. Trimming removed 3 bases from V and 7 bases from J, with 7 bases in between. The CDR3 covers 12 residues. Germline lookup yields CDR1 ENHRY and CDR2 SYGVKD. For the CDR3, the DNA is TGTGCCATCAGTGACGGGCCTAATGAGCAGTTCTTC. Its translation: CAISDGPNEQFF.

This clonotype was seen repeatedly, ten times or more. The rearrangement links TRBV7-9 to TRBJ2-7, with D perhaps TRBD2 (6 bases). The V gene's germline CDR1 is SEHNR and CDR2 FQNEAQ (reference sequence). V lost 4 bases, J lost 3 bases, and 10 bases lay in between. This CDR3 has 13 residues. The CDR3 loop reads CASSSRRDYEQYV. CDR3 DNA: TGTGCCAGCAGCTCCAGGAGGGACTACGAGCAGTACGTC.

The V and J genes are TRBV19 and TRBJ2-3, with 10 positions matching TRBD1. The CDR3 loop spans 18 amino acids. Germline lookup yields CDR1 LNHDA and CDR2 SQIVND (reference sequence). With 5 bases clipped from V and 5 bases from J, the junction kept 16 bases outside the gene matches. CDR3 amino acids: CASSPPGQGSGLLDTQYF. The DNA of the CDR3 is TGTGCCAGTAGTCCACCGGGACAGGGGTCGGGACTACTAGATACGCAGTATTTT.

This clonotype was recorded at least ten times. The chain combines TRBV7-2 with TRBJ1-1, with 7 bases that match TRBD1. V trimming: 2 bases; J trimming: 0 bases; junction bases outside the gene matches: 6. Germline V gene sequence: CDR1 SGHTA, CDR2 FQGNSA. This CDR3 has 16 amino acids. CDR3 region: CASSLTGQLMNTEAFF. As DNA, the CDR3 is TGTGCCAGCAGCTTAACGGGACAGCTCATGAACACTGAAGCTTTCTTT.

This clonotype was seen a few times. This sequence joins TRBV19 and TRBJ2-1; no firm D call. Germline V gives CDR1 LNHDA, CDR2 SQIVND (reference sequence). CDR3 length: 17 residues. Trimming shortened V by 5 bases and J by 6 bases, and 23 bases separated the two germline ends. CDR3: CASSPMAGKELGNEQFF. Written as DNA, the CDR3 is TGTGCCAGTAGTCCTATGGCCGGAAAGGAATTGGGCAATGAGCAGTTCTTC.

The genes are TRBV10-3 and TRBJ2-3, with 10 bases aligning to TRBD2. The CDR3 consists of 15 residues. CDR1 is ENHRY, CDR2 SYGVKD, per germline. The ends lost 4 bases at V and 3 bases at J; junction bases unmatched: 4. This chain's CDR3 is CAISASGGATDTQYF. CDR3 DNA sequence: TGTGCCATCAGTGCCAGCGGGGGGGCAACAGATACGCAGTATTTT.

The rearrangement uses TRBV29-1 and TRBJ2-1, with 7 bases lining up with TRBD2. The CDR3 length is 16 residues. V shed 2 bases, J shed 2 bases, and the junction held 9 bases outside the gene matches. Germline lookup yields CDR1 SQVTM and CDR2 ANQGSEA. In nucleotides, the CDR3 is TGCAGCGTTGAATGGTCTGGCGGGGGAGCCTACAATGAGCAGTTCTTC. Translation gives CSVEWSGGGAYNEQFF.

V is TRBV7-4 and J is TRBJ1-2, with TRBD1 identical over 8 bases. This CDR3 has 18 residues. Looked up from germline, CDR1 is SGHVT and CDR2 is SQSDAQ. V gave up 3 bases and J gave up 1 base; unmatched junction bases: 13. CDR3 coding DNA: TGTGCCAGCAGCTTCCCTACCTTTGGACAGGGAGGTAACTATGGCTACACCTTC. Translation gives CASSFPTFGQGGNYGYTF.

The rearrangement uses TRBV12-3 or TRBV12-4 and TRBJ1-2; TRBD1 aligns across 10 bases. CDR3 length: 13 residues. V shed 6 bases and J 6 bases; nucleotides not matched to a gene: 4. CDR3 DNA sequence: TGTGCCAGCAGGGGGGACAGGGGCGATGGCTACACCTTC. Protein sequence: CASRGDRGDGYTF.

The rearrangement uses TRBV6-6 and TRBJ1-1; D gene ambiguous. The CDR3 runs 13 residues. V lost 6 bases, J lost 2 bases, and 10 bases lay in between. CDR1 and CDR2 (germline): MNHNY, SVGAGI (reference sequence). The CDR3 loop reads CASRAKQNTEAFF. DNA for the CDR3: TGTGCCAGCAGGGCCAAACAAAACACTGAAGCTTTCTTT.

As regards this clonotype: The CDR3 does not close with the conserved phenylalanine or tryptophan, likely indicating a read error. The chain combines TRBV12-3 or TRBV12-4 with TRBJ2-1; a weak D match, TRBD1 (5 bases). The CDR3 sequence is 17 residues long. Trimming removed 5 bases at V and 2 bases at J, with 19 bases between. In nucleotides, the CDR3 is TGTGCCAGCAGTCCACCAATGAGACAGCCCCCCTACAATGAGCAGTTCCTC. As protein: CASSPPMRQPPYNEQFL.

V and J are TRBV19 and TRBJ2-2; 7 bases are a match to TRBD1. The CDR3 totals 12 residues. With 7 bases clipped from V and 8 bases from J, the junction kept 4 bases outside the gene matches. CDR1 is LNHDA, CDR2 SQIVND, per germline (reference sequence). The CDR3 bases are TGTGCCAGTATCGGGACAGCTGGGGAGCTGTTTTTT. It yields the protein CASIGTAGELFF.

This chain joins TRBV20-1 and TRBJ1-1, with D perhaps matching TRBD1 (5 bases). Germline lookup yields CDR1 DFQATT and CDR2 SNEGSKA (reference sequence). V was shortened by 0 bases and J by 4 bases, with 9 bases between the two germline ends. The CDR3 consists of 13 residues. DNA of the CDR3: TGCAGTGCTAGAGATGAAAGGGGCACTGAAGCTTTCTTT. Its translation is CSARDERGTEAFF.

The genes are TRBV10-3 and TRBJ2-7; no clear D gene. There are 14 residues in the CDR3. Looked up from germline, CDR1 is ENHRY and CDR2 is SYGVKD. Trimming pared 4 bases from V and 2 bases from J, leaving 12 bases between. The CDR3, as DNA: TGTGCCATCAGTGTCCCCGGCAGGCCCTACGAGCAGTACTTC. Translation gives CAISVPGRPYEQYF.

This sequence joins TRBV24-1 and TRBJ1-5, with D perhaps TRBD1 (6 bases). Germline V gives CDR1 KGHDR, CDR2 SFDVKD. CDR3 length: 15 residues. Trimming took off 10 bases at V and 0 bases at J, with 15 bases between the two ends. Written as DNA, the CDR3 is TGTGCCACACCACGGACAGACCATAGCAATCAGCCCCAGCATTTT. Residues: CATPRTDHSNQPQHF.

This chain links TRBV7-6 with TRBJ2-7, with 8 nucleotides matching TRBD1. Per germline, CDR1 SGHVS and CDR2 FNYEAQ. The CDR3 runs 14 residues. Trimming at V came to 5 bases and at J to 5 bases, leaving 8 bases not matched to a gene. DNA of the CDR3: TGTGCCAGCAGCGACGGACAGGGCCGCAACGAGCAGTACTTC. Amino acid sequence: CASSDGQGRNEQYF.

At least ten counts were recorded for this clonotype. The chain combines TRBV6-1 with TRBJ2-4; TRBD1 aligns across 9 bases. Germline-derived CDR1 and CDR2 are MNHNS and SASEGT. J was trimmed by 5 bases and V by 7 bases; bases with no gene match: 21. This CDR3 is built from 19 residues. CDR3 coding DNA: TGTGCCAGCACCCCGACGATTTACTCCCGGGACAGGGACGAAAACATTCAGTACTTC. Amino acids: CASTPTIYSRDRDENIQYF.

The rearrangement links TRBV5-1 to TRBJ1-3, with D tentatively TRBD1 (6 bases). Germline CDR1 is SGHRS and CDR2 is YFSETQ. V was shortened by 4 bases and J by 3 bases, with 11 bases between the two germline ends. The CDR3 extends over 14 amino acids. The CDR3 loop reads CASSVTGNGNTIYF. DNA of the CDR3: TGCGCCAGCAGCGTTACAGGGAATGGAAACACCATATATTTT. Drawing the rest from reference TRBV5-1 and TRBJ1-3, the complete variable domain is KAGVTQTPRYLIKTRGQQVTLSCSPISGHRSVSWYQQTPGQGLQFLFEYFSETQRNKGNFPGRFSGRQFSNSRSEMNVSTLELGDSALYLCASSVTGNGNTIYFGEGSWLTVV.